The entry that follows covers one T cell receptor beta chain sequence. Its binding antigen is unknown. The input lacks base qualities; no much larger clone sits a single base away. The data were taken from a study of T cell clones after liver transplantation (dated by TCRdb to the late 2010s). Some background on the complete study: The samples were obtained from ITN030ST, a randomized trial that attempted immunosuppression withdrawal within 2 years after liver transplantation. Donor-reactive T cell clones were identified using TCRbeta sequencing after a pre-transplant mixed lymphocyte reaction and were then followed in post-transplant blood. Third party-reactive TCRbeta sequences from pre-transplant MLRs were also identified as an antigen-independent comparator for donor-reactive sequences. Three of the eight recipients were HCV-positive; the others were transplanted for non-autoimmune, non-viral indications. The subjects received no induction therapy and were kept on standard immunosuppression until randomization at 12-24 months post-transplant. To count as tolerant, a recipient had to stay completely off immunosuppression for at least one year without liver enzymes climbing beyond twice the upper limit of normal. Blood samples were collected pre-transplant, pre-randomization before withdrawal, and post-randomization after either full withdrawal or failed withdrawal. A cohort of 8 liver transplant recipients was studied, of whom 3 were classified as tolerant and 5 as non-tolerant.

CDR1 SQVTM and CDR2 ANQGSEA were looked up in the germline V gene. From the cysteine up to the phenylalanine, the CDR3 has a length of 13 residues. The read is trimmed to its CDR3 DNA, 39 bases read in frame from base 1. Trimming at the junction amounts to 4 bases on V and 1 base on J, and the germline ends lie 8 bases apart. The full study reports these points: Circulating donor-reactive CD4 TCRbeta sequences fell significantly post-transplant in most of the 8 subjects, irrespective of tolerance or HCV status. Because of small, heterogeneous patient numbers and non-standardized post-transplant time points, the conclusions were only preliminary. Without allograft tissue specimens, donor-reactive T cells may have migrated into the graft rather than being deleted. A greater decline was seen for donor-reactive sequences than for third party-reactive sequences, suggesting partial antigen-specific deletion unrelated to withdrawal success. Low numbers of available donor cells limited the measurable donor-reactive repertoire in two subjects. Once repertoire turnover was taken into account, donor-reactive detection showed a significant reduction for CD4 in 7 of 8 subjects and for CD8 in 8 of 8.

High-throughput TCRbeta CDR3 sequencing of frozen genomic DNA was performed by immunoSEQ, with PCR amplification, mapping, bias correction and internal controls included. Under the source paper's analysis protocol: Productive rearrangements were retained, and unique TCRbeta sequences were defined by the CDR3 nucleotide sequence together with the V and J gene. Donor-reactive sequences required at least 5-fold expansion in CFSE-low cells versus unstimulated pre-transplant cells and at least 0.01% frequency. To ensure at least 90% detection power, minimum frequency thresholds were set for each subject based on that subject's lowest-template unstimulated sample. Repertoire turnover was measured by Jensen-Shannon divergence between the top 1000 TCRbeta sequences post- and pre-transplant. Changes in detection of donor-reactive sequences were tested with two-sided Fisher's exact tests. What TCRdb holds here is the immuneACCESS table cut down to in-frame rearrangements. Part of the clones is not present; checked against another copy, under half of the missing clones reflect an unresolved V gene, and the others are unexplained. V, J and clone size are taken as reported in that table, and D and trimming were inferred from the DNA itself. The sample records around 26,000 clones, approximately 71% of which are singletons. The ten largest clones take up approximately 2.8% of the sample.

The sample's time point label is to be understood as: pre-transplant. Unstimulated PBMCs, after thawing, were stained for CD3, CD4 and CD8 and then FACS-sorted into CD3+CD4+ and CD3+CD8+ populations. Randomization to immunosuppression withdrawal applied to every one of the 8 studied subjects. The Qiagen DNeasy Blood and Tissue Kit was used for isolation of genomic DNA. The receptor chain draws on TRBV29-1 and TRBJ1-3, with the D gene uncertain. Source: CD4+ T cells from blood, taken before liver transplant. The TCR was taken from a human donor who received a liver transplant. The DNA sequence is given as TGCAGCGTTGGGAGCGCTTCTGGAAACACCATATATTTT. It translates to CSVGSASGNTIYF.